These T cell receptor beta chains were read from a single sample in a study of blood T cell repertoires in COVID-19. This table comes from immunoSEQ multiplex PCR, and its TCRdb copy is limited to in-frame clones, with some not included. Of 30,000 to 40,000 clones in the sample, 82% were seen once. The sample comprised peripheral blood. These TCRs come from a man older than 75 with active or convalescent COVID-19. CDR3s include the opening cysteine and the closing phenylalanine or tryptophan. Fields, in order: J gene, clone size, D gene, V gene, CDR3 protein, CDR3 DNA. The D gene is left open where the match is weak. Rows may omit the clone size; those that give it use once, few, many or a size class.

J: TRBJ2-1; size: medium-sized; D: TRBD1; V: TRBV19; CDR3: CASSRQGGSYNEQFF; DNA: TGTGCCAGTAGTCGACAGGGGGGCTCCTACAATGAGCAGTTCTTC
J: TRBJ1-5; size: few; D: TRBD1; V: TRBV4-3; CDR3: CASSQDAQGVRQPQHF; DNA: TGCGCCAGCAGCCAAGATGCGCAGGGGGTTAGGCAGCCCCAGCATTTT
J: TRBJ2-7; size: -; D: TRBD1; V: TRBV7-9; CDR3: CASSLPGQGSYEQYF; DNA: TGTGCCAGCAGCTTACCGGGACAGGGGTCCTACGAGCAGTACTTC
J: TRBJ1-4; size: -; D: TRBD1; V: TRBV19; CDR3: CASSRTGAGEKLFF; DNA: TGTGCCAGTAGTAGAACAGGGGCCGGTGAAAAACTGTTTTTT
J: TRBJ2-7; size: -; D: -; V: TRBV7-9; CDR3: CASSPDSIFGEQYF; DNA: TGTGCCAGCAGCCCGGACTCGATTTTCGGAGAGCAGTACTTC
J: TRBJ2-7; size: -; D: TRBD1; V: TRBV5-1; CDR3: CASSGLWTGIPYEQYF; DNA: TGCGCCAGCAGCGGTTTGTGGACAGGGATTCCCTACGAGCAGTACTTC
J: TRBJ2-2; size: -; D: -; V: TRBV18; CDR3: CASSPQYTGELFF; DNA: TGTGCCAGCTCACCTCAGTACACCGGGGAGCTGTTTTTT
J: TRBJ1-2; size: -; D: -; V: TRBV4-1; CDR3: CASSQGGRYHGYTF; DNA: TGCGCCAGCAGCCAAGGAGGGAGGTACCATGGCTACACCTTC
J: TRBJ2-7; size: -; D: TRBD2; V: TRBV5-1; CDR3: CASSPASGSSYEQYF; DNA: TGCGCCAGCAGCCCGGCTAGCGGTAGCTCCTACGAGCAGTACTTC
J: TRBJ2-3; size: few; D: TRBD2; V: TRBV19; CDR3: CASSIAGDNTDTQYF; DNA: TGTGCCAGTAGTATTGCGGGGGATAACACAGATACGCAGTATTTT
J: TRBJ2-1; size: -; D: -; V: TRBV29-1; CDR3: CSVLRAAAREQFF; DNA: TGCAGCGTTTTGCGAGCGGCCGCCAGGGAGCAGTTCTTC
J: TRBJ2-3; size: -; D: -; V: TRBV10-3; CDR3: CAISDSPPGRDTQYF; DNA: TGTGCCATCAGTGATTCGCCGCCGGGAAGAGATACGCAGTATTTT
J: TRBJ2-7; size: once; D: TRBD2; V: TRBV12-3/TRBV12-4; CDR3: CASSRLAGAEQYF; DNA: TGTGCCAGCAGTAGACTAGCGGGAGCTGAGCAGTACTTC
J: TRBJ1-1; size: -; D: -; V: TRBV7-9; CDR3: CASSLGGGTEAFF; DNA: TGTGCCAGCAGCTTAGGAGGTGGTACTGAAGCTTTCTTT
J: TRBJ2-5; size: -; D: -; V: TRBV25-1; CDR3: CASSEGGKETQYF; DNA: TGTGCCAGCAGTGAAGGAGGGAAGGAGACCCAGTACTTC
J: TRBJ2-6; size: -; D: TRBD1; V: TRBV7-2; CDR3: CASSLGQGAPSGANVLTF; DNA: TGTGCCAGCAGCTTAGGACAGGGGGCACCCTCTGGGGCCAACGTCCTGACTTTC
J: TRBJ1-5; size: once; D: TRBD1; V: TRBV19; CDR3: CASSIKGGRGSQHF; DNA: TGTGCCAGTAGTATTAAAGGGGGCAGAGGGTCCCAGCATTTT
J: TRBJ1-2; size: -; D: -; V: TRBV7-9; CDR3: CASSSPAGEKVYGYTF; DNA: TGTGCCAGCAGCTCCCCTGCGGGGGAGAAAGTCTATGGCTACACCTTC
J: TRBJ1-5; size: -; D: -; V: TRBV3-1/TRBV3-2; CDR3: CASSQDGVTQPQHF; DNA: TGTGCCAGCAGCCAAGACGGGGTAACTCAGCCCCAGCATTTT
J: TRBJ1-2; size: -; D: TRBD1; V: TRBV4-2; CDR3: CASSQGQGEYGYTF; DNA: TGTGCCAGCAGCCAAGGTCAGGGGGAGTATGGCTACACCTTC
J: TRBJ2-2; size: -; D: TRBD1; V: TRBV19; CDR3: CASSYPGQGKTGELFF; DNA: TGTGCCAGTAGTTACCCGGGACAGGGGAAAACCGGGGAGCTGTTTTTT
J: TRBJ1-2; size: -; D: -; V: TRBV6-6; CDR3: CASSWEGMGNYGYTF; DNA: TGTGCCAGCAGTTGGGAGGGGATGGGGAACTATGGCTACACCTTC
J: TRBJ2-1; size: -; D: TRBD2; V: TRBV9; CDR3: CASSPRTSGNYNEQFF; DNA: TGTGCCAGCAGCCCCCGGACTAGCGGGAATTACAATGAGCAGTTCTTC
J: TRBJ1-1; size: -; D: TRBD1; V: TRBV19; CDR3: CASSIPTGSLTTEAFF; DNA: TGTGCCAGTAGTATCCCGACAGGGTCCTTAACCACTGAAGCTTTCTTT
J: TRBJ1-4; size: -; D: -; V: TRBV25-1; CDR3: CASSVWWGDEKLFF; DNA: TGTGCCAGCAGTGTTTGGTGGGGGGATGAAAAACTGTTTTTT
J: TRBJ2-2; size: few; D: TRBD2; V: TRBV28; CDR3: CASSYGLAGNTGELFF; DNA: TGTGCCAGCAGTTACGGACTAGCGGGAAACACCGGGGAGCTGTTTTTT
J: TRBJ2-3; size: -; D: -; V: TRBV28; CDR3: CASSGVSEIDTQYF; DNA: TGTGCCAGCAGTGGCGTTAGCGAGATAGATACGCAGTATTTT
J: TRBJ1-4; size: -; D: TRBD1; V: TRBV4-3; CDR3: CASSQRTGVQEKLFF; DNA: TGCGCCAGCAGCCAACGAACAGGGGTACAGGAAAAACTGTTTTTT
J: TRBJ2-7; size: few; D: -; V: TRBV2; CDR3: CASSARGTFVEQYF; DNA: TGTGCCAGCAGCGCTCGAGGGACTTTTGTCGAGCAGTACTTC
J: TRBJ1-6; size: -; D: -; V: TRBV10-1; CDR3: CASRKGWGGRENNSPLHF; DNA: TGCGCCAGCAGGAAGGGGTGGGGTGGCAGAGAAAATAATTCACCCCTCCACTTT
J: TRBJ2-7; size: -; D: TRBD1; V: TRBV19; CDR3: CASSIDHSRGTYEQYF; DNA: TGTGCCAGTAGTATAGATCACAGCAGGGGGACCTACGAGCAGTACTTC
J: TRBJ2-1; size: -; D: -; V: TRBV27; CDR3: CASSSGLYNEQFF; DNA: TGTGCCAGCAGCTCGGGACTTTACAATGAGCAGTTCTTC